The 24 T cell receptor beta chains listed next were all sequenced from one sample in a study of T cells in Graves' hyperthyroidism and ophthalmopathy. Researchers amplified the TCR beta CDR3 regions from RNA transcripts. First-round RT-PCR of the TCR CDR3 relied on the HTBI primer set. TCRdb passed the multiplex PCR reads through MiXCR, listing each CDR3 protein once. The sample holds about 520,000 distinct CDR3 sequences; roughly a quarter are singletons and the top ten take roughly 12%. Sequencing was carried out using blood. Receptors were obtained from a woman in her 30s with Graves' ophthalmopathy.

This clonotype has at least ten counts. The chain has TRBV19 and TRBJ1-2; maybe TRBD1 (5 bases). CDR1 and CDR2 (germline): LNHDA, SQIVND (reference sequence). V shed 2 bases and J shed 7 bases, with 8 bases lying between them. This CDR3 region has 12 residues. CDR3: CASSIQGRGYTF. The CDR3 nucleotides are TGTGCCAGTAGTATACAGGGACGTGGCTACACCTTC.

This clonotype occurred many times. The CDR3, as DNA: TGCAGCGTTGCTGACAGGGGGAACTATGGCTACACCTTC. It specifies CSVADRGNYGYTF. This sequence joins TRBV29-1 and TRBJ1-2; 9 nucleotides agree with TRBD1. CDR1 SQVTM and CDR2 ANQGSEA come from the germline V gene. V gave up 4 bases and J gave up 2 bases; unmatched junction bases: 2. The CDR3 is made up of 13 amino acids.

This clonotype was detected once. J is TRBJ2-1 and V is TRBV19; 7 bases are a match to TRBD1. J was trimmed by 0 bases and V by 6 bases; bases with no gene match: 5. Germline CDR1 reads LNHDA; CDR2 reads SQIVND (reference sequence). The CDR3 extends over 15 amino acids. The chain's CDR3 is CASSWTGGSYNEQFF. As DNA, the CDR3 is TGTGCCAGTAGCTGGACAGGCGGCTCCTACAATGAGCAGTTCTTC.

This chain uses TRBV20-1 with TRBJ2-7, with D tentatively TRBD1 or TRBD2 (7 bases each). CDR1 is DFQATT and CDR2 is SNEGSKA in the germline V gene (reference sequence). The ends were cut back, 5 bases at V and 0 bases at J, with 17 bases in the middle. There are 15 residues in the CDR3. CDR3 sequence (DNA): TGCAGTGCTTTCCTCGCAGGGGGGGACTCCTACGAGCAGTACTTC. This codes for CSAFLAGGDSYEQYF.

The chain carries TRBV6-5 and TRBJ1-2; a possible D gene is TRBD1 (5 bases). The CDR3 covers 11 residues. Per the germline V gene, CDR1 is MNHEY and CDR2 is SVGAGI. Trimming removed 4 bases from V and 8 bases from J, with 8 bases in between. The CDR3 nucleotides are TGTGCCAGCAGTTTCCGACAGGGCTACACCTTC. This sequence encodes CASSFRQGYTF.

This clonotype has a handful of counts. This rearrangement joins TRBV6-5 to TRBJ1-1; D not certain. Trimming cost V 7 bases and J 1 base, with 13 bases left between them. CDR1 is MNHEY and CDR2 is SVGAGI in the germline V gene. This CDR3 comprises 14 residues. Written as DNA, the CDR3 is TGTGCCAGCATTAACACGAACAAGAACACTGAAGCTTTCTTT. It yields the protein CASINTNKNTEAFF.

The table lists this clonotype with a few counts. J is TRBJ1-2 and V is TRBV6-5; 11 bases fit TRBD1. After removal of 6 bases from V and 7 bases from J, the junction contained 7 bases not matched to a gene. CDR3 length equals 14 residues. Germline V lookup: CDR1 MNHEY, CDR2 SVGAGI. DNA for the CDR3: TGTGCCAGCAGCGCGGGACAGGGGGTCGGTGGCTACACCTTC. Residues: CASSAGQGVGGYTF.

The table lists this clonotype with many counts. V gene TRBV7-2 combines with J gene TRBJ2-2; 7 bases line up with TRBD2. Germline assignment: CDR1 SGHTA and CDR2 FQGNSA. V lost 6 bases, J lost 5 bases, and 6 bases stayed unmatched. There are 14 residues in the CDR3. For the CDR3, the DNA is TGTGCCAGCAGGCGACTAGCAAGTACCGGGGAGCTGTTTTTT. Translated: CASRRLASTGELFF. Variable domain in full (rest from reference TRBV7-2 and TRBJ2-2): GAGVSQSPSNKVTEKGKDVELRCDPISGHTALYWYRQSLGQGLEFLIYFQGNSAPDKSGLPSDRFSAERTGGSVSTLTIQRTQQEDSAVYLCASRRLASTGELFFGEGSRLTVL.

The chain recombines TRBV4-1 with TRBJ2-7; either TRBD1 or TRBD2 may supply D (6 bases each). The ends were cut back, 0 bases at V and 6 bases at J, with 15 bases in the middle. Germline-derived CDR1 and CDR2 are MGHRA and YSYEKL. The CDR3 has 15 amino acids. The CDR3 coding sequence is TGCGCCAGCAGCCAAGACGCCGGAGGGGGGATCGAGCAGTACTTC. It is translated as CASSQDAGGGIEQYF.

This clonotype was observed many times. The chain has TRBV3-1 and TRBJ2-2; D call uncertain. V lost 3 bases and J 3 bases, leaving 2 bases between the germline ends. CDR3 length equals 12 residues. The germline CDR1 and CDR2 sequences are LGHDT and YNNKEL (reference sequence). CDR3 in DNA: TGTGCCAGCAGCCACTACACCGGGGAGCTGTTTTTT. Residues: CASSHYTGELFF.

The V and J genes are TRBV6-1 and TRBJ2-7; 10 bases agree with TRBD1. V lost 5 bases and J lost 6; bases outside the gene matches: 7. The germline V gene encodes CDR1 MNHNS and CDR2 SASEGT. This CDR3 contains 14 residues. The CDR3 coding sequence is TGTGCCAGCAGTCCGGGACAGGGGAATCGCGAGCAGTACTTC. It specifies CASSPGQGNREQYF.

At least ten counts were recorded for this clonotype. J is TRBJ1-1 and V is TRBV9; no definite D call. Germline assignment: CDR1 SGDLS and CDR2 YYNGEE. The ends were cut back, 0 bases at V and 0 bases at J, with 9 bases in the middle. The CDR3 runs to 15 residues. The CDR3 reads CASSVGNRLNTEAFF. CDR3 in DNA: TGTGCCAGCAGCGTAGGGAACAGACTGAACACTGAAGCTTTCTTT.

This clonotype was detected many times. CDR3 sequence: CASSLSGVIGYTF. CDR3 bases: TGTGCCAGCAGTTTATCGGGGGTGATTGGCTACACCTTC. The chain carries TRBV27 and TRBJ1-2; D may be TRBD1 (5 bases). Germline values: CDR1 MNHEY, CDR2 SMNVEV (reference sequence). V lost 0 bases to trimming and J lost 7 bases, with 9 bases between them. This CDR3 is 13 amino acids long.

The chain is built from TRBV6-5 and TRBJ1-5; TRBD1 agrees at 8 bases. The ends lost 4 bases at V and 4 bases at J; junction bases unmatched: 12. Germline CDR1 is MNHEY and CDR2 is SVGAGI. CDR3 size: 17 residues. CDR3 nucleotide sequence: TGTGCCAGCAGTTGGGGTGGGACAGGAGGGTCAAATCAGCCCCAGCATTTT. Its translation is CASSWGGTGGSNQPQHF.

This clonotype was counted ten times or more. Since a much larger clone is just one base distant, this may be a read error. The genes are TRBV29-1 and TRBJ1-1; tentatively, D is TRBD1 (6 bases). This CDR3 has 13 residues. V lost 4 bases, J lost 0 bases, and 9 bases lay in between. The germline gives CDR1 SQVTM, CDR2 ANQGSEA. CDR3 sequence (DNA): TGCAGCGTTGTTCAGGGGATGAACACTGAAGCTTTCTTT. As protein: CSVVQGMNTEAFF. Complete variable domain (other parts from reference TRBV29-1 and TRBJ1-1): SAVISQKPSRDICQRGTSLTIQCQVDSQVTMMFWYRQQPGQSLTLIATANQGSEATYESGFVIDKFPISRPNLTFSTLTVSNMSPEDSSIYLCSVVQGMNTEAFFGQGTRLTVV.

This clonotype occurred many times. The chain couples TRBV11-3 to TRBJ1-1; D may be TRBD1 (5 bases). The CDR3 covers 16 residues. The germline V and J ends were trimmed by 2 bases and 3 bases, with 16 bases remaining between them. Germline V lookup: CDR1 SGHNT, CDR2 YENEEA. CDR3 sequence: CASSLQAVVGDTEAFF. CDR3 nucleotide sequence: TGTGCCAGCAGCTTACAGGCAGTCGTGGGGGACACTGAAGCTTTCTTT.

This clonotype was counted at least ten times. This rearrangement joins TRBV30 to TRBJ2-5; maybe TRBD1 (6 bases). Trimming cost V 3 bases and J 4 bases, with 9 bases left between them. Germline V lookup: CDR1 GTSNPN, CDR2 SVGIG (reference sequence). The CDR3 has 12 amino acids. The CDR3 loop reads CAWSLQGETQYF. CDR3 DNA: TGTGCCTGGAGCCTACAGGGAGAGACCCAGTACTTC.

This clonotype was picked up many times. The V and J genes are TRBV20-1 and TRBJ1-5; the D gene is possibly TRBD1 (5 bases). The CDR3 runs to 14 residues. The germline CDR1 and CDR2 sequences are DFQATT and SNEGSKA (reference sequence). Between the trimmed V and J ends, which lost 1 base and 3 bases, there was a span of 10 bases. The CDR3 region is CSARARVYNQPQHF. As DNA, the CDR3 is TGCAGTGCTAGAGCCAGGGTGTACAATCAGCCCCAGCATTTT.

Comments on this clonotype: A much more abundant neighbour one base away suggests this may be a read error. The chain's CDR3 is CSVRGQQETKYF. The CDR3 DNA sequence: TGCAGCGTCCGTGGACAGCAAGAGACCAAGTACTTC. The chain recombines TRBV29-1 with TRBJ2-5, with D tentatively TRBD1 (6 bases). Germline V gene sequence: CDR1 SQVTM, CDR2 ANQGSEA. The CDR3 has 12 residues. The whole variable domain, remainder taken from reference TRBV29-1 and TRBJ2-5, is SAVISQKPSRDICQRGTSLTIQCQVDSQVTMMFWYRQQPGQSLTLIATANQGSEATYESGFVIDKFPISRPNLTFSTLTVSNMSPEDSSIYLCSVRGQQETKYFGPGTRLLVL.

Many counts were recorded for this clonotype. The CDR3 region has the DNA TGTGCCAGCAGCTTAGGGGGGTTGGACTACGAGCAGTACTTC. Amino acids: CASSLGGLDYEQYF. The chain employs TRBV7-2 and TRBJ2-7; D could derive from TRBD1 or TRBD2 (5 bases each). The V gene's germline CDR1 is SGHTA and CDR2 FQGNSA. V lost 1 base to trimming and J lost 3 bases, with 10 bases between them. CDR3 length: 14 residues.

The V and J genes are TRBV28 and TRBJ2-7; no clear D gene. The V end lost 5 bases, the J end lost 6 bases, and 11 bases lay between the germline ends. CDR1 MDHEN and CDR2 SYDVKM come from the germline V gene. The CDR3 loop spans 12 amino acids. The CDR3 nucleotides read TGTGCCAGCAGTGAATCGGCCTCCGAGCAGTACTTC. Protein product: CASSESASEQYF.

This clonotype was detected a few times. The V gene is TRBV29-1, the J gene TRBJ2-7; possible D gene TRBD1, 5 bases. The CDR3 runs 14 residues. CDR1 and CDR2 (germline): SQVTM, ANQGSEA. Trimming cost V 7 bases and J 3 bases, with 19 bases left between them. CDR3 residues: CSAQGGAGNYEQYF. In DNA, the CDR3 is TGCAGCGCCCAGGGTGGGGCTGGGAACTACGAGCAGTACTTC.

Many counts were recorded for this clonotype. J is TRBJ1-2 and V is TRBV19; D uncertain. There are 14 residues in the CDR3. Germline V CDR1 and CDR2: LNHDA, SQIVND (reference sequence). The ends were cut back, 5 bases at V and 4 bases at J, with 14 bases in the middle. The DNA for the CDR3 is TGTGCCAGTAGTGCCTCCTGGCCCCCCTATGGCTACACCTTC. Protein sequence: CASSASWPPYGYTF.

The chain has TRBV12-3 or TRBV12-4 and TRBJ1-5, with 9 nucleotides matching TRBD1. The CDR3 sequence is 15 residues long. J gave up 3 bases and V 5 bases, and 5 bases lay outside the gene matches. In DNA form, the CDR3 reads TGTGCCAGCAGTATCGGGACAGGGATCAATCAGCCCCAGCATTTT. It specifies CASSIGTGINQPQHF.